The 10 T cell receptor beta chains reported below all come from one sample, sequenced in a study of blood T cell repertoires in COVID-19. Data came from immunoSEQ multiplex PCR; TCRdb stores just in-frame clones and leaves some out. This sample yields 120,000 or so clones, of which approximately 82% are seen a single time; about 3.7% belongs to the top ten. The sequenced sample consisted of peripheral blood. The receptors shown here come from a woman of 80 years or more with acute or convalescent COVID-19.

The V call is TRBV6-5, the J call TRBJ2-7, with a tentative D call TRBD1 (6 bases). The germline V gene encodes CDR1 MNHEY and CDR2 SVGAGI. Trimming took 2 bases from V and 4 from J, leaving 15 bases between them. The CDR3 runs to 15 residues. The CDR3 region has the DNA TGTGCCAGCAGTTACACCCCGACAGGCGTATACGAGCAGTACTTC. Translated, it gives CASSYTPTGVYEQYF.

The chain has TRBV5-4 and TRBJ2-3; 9 bases agree with TRBD2. There are 18 residues in the CDR3. The junction had 20 bases not matched to a gene; V was cut back by 4 bases and J by 8 bases. Germline V gene data show CDR1 as SGHNT and CDR2 as YYREEE (reference sequence). The CDR3 here is CASSPYPPRGGRAPTQYF. CDR3 nucleotide sequence: TGTGCCAGCAGCCCCTATCCCCCTAGAGGCGGGAGGGCCCCTACGCAGTATTTT.

The V and J genes are TRBV7-6 and TRBJ1-1; 7 bases align to TRBD1. Looked up from germline, CDR1 is SGHVS and CDR2 is FNYEAQ. V shed 5 bases and J 6 bases; nucleotides not matched to a gene: 3. The CDR3 runs to 12 residues. As DNA, the CDR3 is TGTGCCAGCAGCCCGACAGGGTCTGAAGCTTTCTTT. Its translation is CASSPTGSEAFF.

The chain carries TRBV6-6 and TRBJ2-5, with D possibly TRBD1 on 5 matching bases. There are 11 residues in the CDR3. The germline V gene encodes CDR1 MNHNY and CDR2 SVGAGI (reference sequence). The V end was cut by 11 bases, the J end by 2 bases, with 9 bases between. The CDR3 protein is CAVRQQETQYF. The CDR3 bases are TGTGCCGTGAGACAGCAAGAGACCCAGTACTTC.

The chain recombines TRBV7-2 with TRBJ2-7, with a weak D call TRBD2 (6 bases). The germline V gene encodes CDR1 SGHTA and CDR2 FQGNSA. V shed 7 bases and J shed 7 bases, with 20 bases lying between them. CDR3 length equals 14 residues. This CDR3 is CASNTGTGAWEQYF. CDR3 nucleotides: TGTGCCAGCAACACCGGGACTGGGGCGTGGGAGCAGTACTTC.

This chain joins TRBV10-3 and TRBJ2-7, with 7 bases aligning to TRBD2. The V gene end was trimmed by 7 bases and the J gene end by 5 bases; junction bases not matched to a gene: 5. The CDR3 consists of 12 residues. The V gene's germline CDR1 is ENHRY and CDR2 SYGVKD. The CDR3 spells CAIKAGADEQYF. The CDR3 DNA is TGTGCCATCAAGGCGGGAGCGGACGAGCAGTACTTC.

J is TRBJ2-5 and V is TRBV27; D is possibly TRBD1 (6 bases). V shed 6 bases and J shed 2 bases, with 16 bases lying between them. Germline V CDR1 and CDR2: MNHEY, SMNVEV (reference sequence). The CDR3 runs to 15 residues. The CDR3 sequence is CASRTRTGYQETQYF. The DNA of the CDR3 is TGTGCCAGCAGGACCCGCACAGGGTATCAAGAGACCCAGTACTTC.

The rearrangement uses TRBV12-5 and TRBJ2-3, with D possibly matching TRBD2 (6 bases). Trimming cost V 2 bases and J 2 bases, with 14 bases left between them. There are 16 residues in the CDR3. The germline V gene has CDR1 LGHNT and CDR2 FRNRAP. CDR3 nucleotides: TGTGCTAGTGGTTTGTATCGGGACTCCCCCACAGATACGCAGTATTTT. Amino acid sequence: CASGLYRDSPTDTQYF.

The chain combines TRBV5-1 with TRBJ2-3; TRBD2 matches 15 bases. CDR3 length: 18 residues. The junction had 6 bases not matched to a gene; V was cut back by 4 bases and J by 0 bases. Germline loops: CDR1 SGHRS, CDR2 YFSETQ. The CDR3 sequence: CASSTGLAGGISTDTQYF. CDR3 nucleotide sequence: TGCGCCAGCAGCACGGGACTAGCGGGGGGCATTAGCACAGATACGCAGTATTTT. The entire variable domain, with the rest obtained from reference TRBV5-1 and TRBJ2-3, is as follows: KAGVTQTPRYLIKTRGQQVTLSCSPISGHRSVSWYQQTPGQGLQFLFEYFSETQRNKGNFPGRFSGRQFSNSRSEMNVSTLELGDSALYLCASSTGLAGGISTDTQYFGPGTRLTVL.

V usage is TRBV15 and J usage is TRBJ1-2, with D hard to call. The germline CDR1 and CDR2 sequences are LNHNV and YYDKDF (reference sequence). The CDR3 is 15 amino acids. The V end lost 0 bases, the J end lost 5 bases, and 13 bases lay between the germline ends. The CDR3 sequence is CATSRDRLPGYGYTF. In DNA, the CDR3 is TGTGCCACCAGCAGAGATCGTCTCCCCGGGTATGGCTACACCTTC.